These 20 T cell receptor beta chains originate from one sample sequenced in a study of blood T cell repertoires in COVID-19. Data came from immunoSEQ multiplex PCR; TCRdb stores just in-frame clones and leaves some out. The data hold about 50,000 clones, with around 83% observed a single time. Sequencing used peripheral blood. These receptors were obtained from a man aged 55 to 70 with acute or convalescent COVID-19.

This clone was seen a single time. This chain joins TRBV29-1 and TRBJ2-7, with 12 bases lining up with TRBD2. The CDR3 is 17 amino acids. Looked up from germline, CDR1 is SQVTM and CDR2 is ANQGSEA. The V gene end was trimmed by 1 base and the J gene end by 6 bases; junction bases not matched to a gene: 13. The CDR3 DNA is TGCAGCGTTGAAGGAGAGACTAGCGGGAGTTCGGGTCCCGAGCAGTACTTC. This sequence encodes CSVEGETSGSSGPEQYF.

CDR3 in DNA: TGTGCCAGCTCACGTACCAGGGTACCGGATGAAAAACTGTTTTTT. Its translation: CASSRTRVPDEKLFF. V and J are TRBV18 and TRBJ1-4; a weak D match, TRBD1 (5 bases). Trimming took 4 bases from V and 6 from J, leaving 15 bases between them. The CDR3 contains 15 residues. The V gene's germline CDR1 is KGHSH and CDR2 LQKENI.

This rearrangement joins TRBV7-9 to TRBJ2-1, with D perhaps TRBD2 (6 bases). Germline CDR1 and CDR2: SEHNR and FQNEAQ (reference sequence). The CDR3 length is 18 residues. V lost 0 bases, J lost 4 bases, and 19 bases lay in between. CDR3 DNA sequence: TGTGCCAGCAGCTTAGCTCAATCCGGGACTTGGTCGTACAATGAGCAGTTCTTC. It translates to CASSLAQSGTWSYNEQFF.

The rearrangement joins TRBV3-1 (or the pseudogene TRBV3-2) to TRBJ1-1; tentatively, D is TRBD1 (5 bases). V lost 4 bases to trimming and J lost 11 bases, with 11 bases between them. CDR3 length: 11 amino acids. The germline V gene encodes CDR1 LGHDT and CDR2 YNNKEL (reference sequence). This chain's CDR3 is CASSLEGRAFF. Here the CDR3 DNA reads TGTGCCAGCAGCCTAGAGGGGCGGGCTTTCTTT.

The CDR3 DNA reads as TGTGCCGCAGTAAACGGCGGTTATAGCAATCAGCCCCAGCATTTT. Its translation is CAAVNGGYSNQPQHF. This chain joins TRBV28 and TRBJ1-5, with D hard to call. The germline V gene has CDR1 MDHEN and CDR2 SYDVKM. The CDR3 runs to 15 residues. V shed 11 bases and J shed 0 bases, with 17 bases lying between them.

This chain joins TRBV5-1 and TRBJ2-5; 7 positions match TRBD2. This CDR3 region has 15 residues. Germline V gene data show CDR1 as SGHRS and CDR2 as YFSETQ. V was clipped by 2 bases and J by 4 bases; unmatched bases: 8. This chain's CDR3 is CASSLWEGRRETQYF. As DNA, the CDR3 is TGCGCCAGCAGCTTATGGGAGGGTCGACGAGAGACCCAGTACTTC.

The chain has TRBV27 and TRBJ2-7; 9 positions match TRBD1. This CDR3 is built from 16 residues. Germline V gene lookup returns CDR1 MNHEY and CDR2 SMNVEV (reference sequence). V shed 2 bases and J 5 bases; nucleotides not matched to a gene: 10. The CDR3 region is CASSLVTGTGINEQYF. In DNA, the CDR3 is TGTGCCAGCAGTTTAGTTACCGGGACAGGGATCAACGAGCAGTACTTC.

The chain joins TRBV24-1 to TRBJ2-7; TRBD1 aligns across 10 bases. The CDR3 contains 15 residues. V lost 3 bases and J lost 2; bases outside the gene matches: 3. Germline V CDR1 and CDR2: KGHDR, SFDVKD. The CDR3 DNA is TGTGCCACCAGTGATAGGACAGGGGGGACCTACGAGCAGTACTTC. It specifies CATSDRTGGTYEQYF.

As regards this clone: Given a far larger clone just one base away, this is likely a sequencing read error. This rearrangement joins TRBV6-4 to TRBJ2-1, with TRBD2 identical over 7 bases. Germline CDR1 MRHNA, CDR2 SNTAGT. Losses at the gene ends were 8 bases for V and 8 bases for J; bases not matched to a gene: 15. CDR3 size: 15 residues. The CDR3 region has the DNA TGTGCCAGCTGTGTGGGTAGCGGGCGTCAGGATGAGCAGTTCTTC. Encoded protein: CASCVGSGRQDEQFF.

The chain has TRBV28 and TRBJ1-3; D unclear. The germline gives CDR1 MDHEN, CDR2 SYDVKM. V dropped 7 bases and J dropped 0 bases, with 13 bases sitting between them. The CDR3 sequence is 15 residues long. The CDR3 DNA reads as TGTGCCAGCACTTCCGAGGGCGGCTCTGGAAACACCATATATTTT. This gives the protein CASTSEGGSGNTIYF.

This chain links TRBV5-4 with TRBJ1-1; a weak D match, TRBD1 (6 bases). Per the germline V gene, CDR1 is SGHNT and CDR2 is YYREEE (reference sequence). The CDR3 loop spans 14 amino acids. With 5 bases removed from V and 2 bases from J, the gap between germline ends came to 13 bases. The CDR3 protein is CASRPGQINTEAFF. Here the CDR3 DNA reads TGTGCCAGCAGACCAGGACAGATCAACACTGAAGCTTTCTTT.

This chain connects TRBV6-5 to TRBJ1-2; D uncertain. Germline-derived CDR1 and CDR2 are MNHEY and SVGAGI. V was trimmed by 6 bases and J by 4 bases, leaving 9 bases between them. The CDR3 is 12 residues long. The CDR3 coding sequence is TGTGCCAGCAGGCGGGATCTCTATGGCTACACCTTC. Residues: CASRRDLYGYTF.

The V and J genes are TRBV10-3 and TRBJ1-2; D not certain. V dropped 11 bases and J dropped 6 bases, with 16 bases sitting between them. The germline CDR1 and CDR2 sequences are ENHRY and SYGVKD. The CDR3 sequence is 12 residues long. The chain's CDR3 is CASLDTDDGYTF. The CDR3 DNA reads TGTGCCTCCTTAGACACCGACGATGGCTACACCTTC.

The chain recombines TRBV27 with TRBJ1-5; D unresolved. This CDR3 has 14 residues. Germline V gene lookup returns CDR1 MNHEY and CDR2 SMNVEV (reference sequence). The ends were cut back, 6 bases at V and 6 bases at J, with 15 bases in the middle. The CDR3 spells CASSQESGFQPQHF. The CDR3 DNA follows: TGTGCCAGCAGCCAGGAGTCGGGGTTTCAGCCCCAGCATTTT.

This clone was counted once. The chain links TRBV11-2 to TRBJ2-1; 10 nucleotides line up with TRBD2. Germline V gives CDR1 SGHAT, CDR2 FQNNGV. The CDR3 has 15 amino acids. Trimming at V came to 2 bases and at J to 7 bases, leaving 5 bases not matched to a gene. For the CDR3, the DNA is TGTGCCAGCAGCTTACTAGCGGGAGTTTTGAATGAGCAGTTCTTC. Amino acids: CASSLLAGVLNEQFF.

The V call is TRBV3-1 (or the pseudogene TRBV3-2), the J call TRBJ2-2; 8 nucleotides agree with TRBD1. This CDR3 contains 16 residues. The germline V gene encodes CDR1 LGHDT and CDR2 YNNKEL (reference sequence). Germline trimming cut 4 bases from V and 8 bases from J; bases unmatched to any gene: 12. The CDR3, as DNA: TGTGCCAGCAGCCCCCTCGACAGGGGTTGGGCGGGGGAGCTGTTTTTT. Its translation is CASSPLDRGWAGELFF.

The chain recombines TRBV4-1 with TRBJ2-7; TRBD2 matches 9 bases. Unmatched junction bases numbered 10, after V lost 0 bases and J lost 7 bases. The CDR3 covers 16 residues. Germline V lookup: CDR1 MGHRA, CDR2 YSYEKL. The DNA for the CDR3 is TGCGCCAGCAGCCAAGAAGCAGCGGGAGGTCCCTTAGAGCAGTACTTC. It codes for CASSQEAAGGPLEQYF.

This rearrangement joins TRBV10-2 to TRBJ2-1; TRBD2 agrees at 8 bases. The germline V gene has CDR1 WSHSY and CDR2 SAAADI. The CDR3 has 14 residues. Trimming cost V 7 bases and J 7 bases; bases outside gene matches: 9. The CDR3 reads CASIPGLVRNEQFF. Here the CDR3 DNA reads TGCGCCAGCATTCCGGGACTAGTGAGGAATGAGCAGTTCTTC.

The CDR3 reads CASNPRKEAGAGIQYF. Here the CDR3 DNA reads TGTGCCAGTAATCCCAGGAAGGAGGCAGGGGCCGGAATTCAGTACTTC. The chain employs TRBV19 and TRBJ2-4; possibly TRBD1 for D (6 bases). Trimming took off 7 bases at V and 10 bases at J, with 26 bases between the two ends. The CDR3 is 16 amino acids. In germline, CDR1 is LNHDA, CDR2 SQIVND (reference sequence).

This chain links TRBV14 with TRBJ2-2, with 7 bases lining up with TRBD2. J gave up 7 bases and V 5 bases, and 10 bases lay outside the gene matches. Germline loops: CDR1 SGHDN, CDR2 FVKESK. This CDR3 contains 15 residues. The CDR3 sequence: CASSYSGGLGGELFF. The DNA for the CDR3 is TGTGCCAGCAGCTACTCGGGGGGACTCGGCGGGGAGCTGTTTTTT.